This note documents a single T cell receptor (beta chain) sequence. Using immunoSEQ multiplex PCR, the repertoire was profiled, and TCRdb retains in-frame clones only, with some absent. The sample shows over 50,000 clones, roughly 90% of them seen only once. This record belongs to a study of OX40 agonist ivuxolimab in advanced cancers. Study summary: Under the entry rules, prior anti-PD-1, anti-PD-L1 or anti-CTLA-4 therapy was allowed, and around 40% had some.

Trimming pared 3 bases from V and 7 bases from J, leaving 10 bases between. The V gene's germline CDR1 is MNHEY and CDR2 SMNVEV (reference sequence). The CDR3 totals 12 residues. V and J are TRBV27 and TRBJ2-7; no definite D call. The source of this sequence is an adult with an advanced solid tumor such as melanoma, head and neck, liver or kidney cancer. The sequencing used CD4+ or CD8+ T cells sorted from blood, collected in a trial of the OX40 agonist ivuxolimab. The CDR3 loop reads CASSFGPGEQYF. In DNA, the CDR3 is TGTGCCAGCAGTTTCGGGCCCGGGGAGCAGTACTTC.